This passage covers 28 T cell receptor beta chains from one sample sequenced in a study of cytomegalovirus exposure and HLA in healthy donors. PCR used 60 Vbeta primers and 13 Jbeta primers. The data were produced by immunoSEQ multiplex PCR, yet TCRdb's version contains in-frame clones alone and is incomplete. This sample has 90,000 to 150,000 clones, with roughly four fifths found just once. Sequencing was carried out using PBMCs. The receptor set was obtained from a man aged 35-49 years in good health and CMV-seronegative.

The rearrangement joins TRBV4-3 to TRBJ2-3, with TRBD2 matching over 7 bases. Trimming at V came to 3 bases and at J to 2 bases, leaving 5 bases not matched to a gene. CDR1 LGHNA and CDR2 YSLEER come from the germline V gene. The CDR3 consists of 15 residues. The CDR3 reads CASSQSGTNTDTQYF. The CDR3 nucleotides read TGCGCCAGCAGCCAGTCAGGGACTAACACAGATACGCAGTATTTT.

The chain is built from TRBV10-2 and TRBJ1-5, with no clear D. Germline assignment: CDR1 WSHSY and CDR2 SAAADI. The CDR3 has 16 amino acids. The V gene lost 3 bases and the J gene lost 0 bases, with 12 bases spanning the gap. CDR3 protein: CASSDSVEDSNQPQHF. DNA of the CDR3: TGCGCCAGCAGTGACTCCGTCGAGGATAGCAATCAGCCCCAGCATTTT.

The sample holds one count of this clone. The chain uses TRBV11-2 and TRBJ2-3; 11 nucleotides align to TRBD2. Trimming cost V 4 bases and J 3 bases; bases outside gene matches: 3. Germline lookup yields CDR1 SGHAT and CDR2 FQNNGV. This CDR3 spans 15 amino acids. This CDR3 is CASSSVAGGTDTQYF. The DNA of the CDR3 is TGTGCCAGCAGCTCCGTAGCGGGAGGGACAGATACGCAGTATTTT.

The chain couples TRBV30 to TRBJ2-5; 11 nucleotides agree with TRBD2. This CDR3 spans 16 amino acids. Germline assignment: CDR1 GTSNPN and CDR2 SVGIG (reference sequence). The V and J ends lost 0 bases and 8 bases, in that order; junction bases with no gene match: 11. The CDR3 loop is CAWSVRGLAGFGTQYF. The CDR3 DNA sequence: TGTGCCTGGAGTGTACGAGGACTAGCGGGTTTTGGAACCCAGTACTTC.

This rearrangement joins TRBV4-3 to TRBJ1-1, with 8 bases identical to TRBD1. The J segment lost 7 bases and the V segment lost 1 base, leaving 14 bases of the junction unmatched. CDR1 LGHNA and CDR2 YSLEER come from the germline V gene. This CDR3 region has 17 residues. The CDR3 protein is CASSQAPMGQGASEAFF. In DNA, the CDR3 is TGCGCCAGCAGCCAAGCCCCAATGGGGCAGGGGGCAAGTGAAGCTTTCTTT.

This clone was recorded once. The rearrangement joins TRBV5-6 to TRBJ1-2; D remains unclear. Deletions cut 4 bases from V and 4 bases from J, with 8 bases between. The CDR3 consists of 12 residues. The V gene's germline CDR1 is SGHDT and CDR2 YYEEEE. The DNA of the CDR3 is TGTGCCAGCAGCGATGGAGGCTATGGCTACACCTTC. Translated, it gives CASSDGGYGYTF.

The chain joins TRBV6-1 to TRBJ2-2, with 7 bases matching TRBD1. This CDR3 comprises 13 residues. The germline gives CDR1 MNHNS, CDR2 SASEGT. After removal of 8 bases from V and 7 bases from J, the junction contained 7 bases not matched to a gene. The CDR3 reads CASRTTGNGELFF. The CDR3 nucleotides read TGTGCCAGCCGCACGACAGGGAACGGGGAGCTGTTTTTT.

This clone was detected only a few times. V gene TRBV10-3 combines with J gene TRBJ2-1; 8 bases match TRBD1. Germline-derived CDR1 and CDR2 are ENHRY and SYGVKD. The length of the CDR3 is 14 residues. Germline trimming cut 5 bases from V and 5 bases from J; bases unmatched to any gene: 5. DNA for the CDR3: TGTGCCATCAGTACCGGACAGGGAGACAATGAGCAGTTCTTC. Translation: CAISTGQGDNEQFF.

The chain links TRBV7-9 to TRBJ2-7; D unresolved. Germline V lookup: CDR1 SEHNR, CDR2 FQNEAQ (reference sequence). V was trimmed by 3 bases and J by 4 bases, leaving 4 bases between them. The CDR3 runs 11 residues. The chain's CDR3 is CASSFEYEQYF. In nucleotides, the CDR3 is TGTGCCAGCAGCTTTGAGTACGAGCAGTACTTC.

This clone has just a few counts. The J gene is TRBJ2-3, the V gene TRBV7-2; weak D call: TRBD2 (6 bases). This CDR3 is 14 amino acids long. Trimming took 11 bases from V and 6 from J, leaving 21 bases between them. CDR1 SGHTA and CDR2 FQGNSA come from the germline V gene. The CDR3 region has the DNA TGTGCCCTAGCCTTGGCGGGCGGGACGGATACGCAGTATTTT. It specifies CALALAGGTDTQYF.

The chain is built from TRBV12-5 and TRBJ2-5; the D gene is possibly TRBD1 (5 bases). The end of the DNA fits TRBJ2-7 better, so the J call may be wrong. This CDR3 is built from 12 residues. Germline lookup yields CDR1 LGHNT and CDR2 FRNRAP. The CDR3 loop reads CASGRQNYEQYF. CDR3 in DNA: TGTGCTAGTGGACGACAGAACTACGAGCAGTACTTC.

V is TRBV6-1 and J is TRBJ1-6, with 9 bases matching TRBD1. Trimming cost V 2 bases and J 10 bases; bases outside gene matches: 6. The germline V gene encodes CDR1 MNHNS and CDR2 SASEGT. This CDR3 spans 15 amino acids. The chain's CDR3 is CASSERGTGRSPLHF. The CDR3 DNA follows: TGTGCCAGCAGTGAAAGGGGGACAGGGCGATCACCCCTCCACTTT.

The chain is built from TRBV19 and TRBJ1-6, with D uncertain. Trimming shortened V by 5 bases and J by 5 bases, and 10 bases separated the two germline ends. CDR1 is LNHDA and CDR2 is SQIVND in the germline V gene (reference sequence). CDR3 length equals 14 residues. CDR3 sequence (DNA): TGTGCCAGTAGTTGGGCAGAGAATAATTCACCCCTCCACTTT. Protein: CASSWAENNSPLHF.

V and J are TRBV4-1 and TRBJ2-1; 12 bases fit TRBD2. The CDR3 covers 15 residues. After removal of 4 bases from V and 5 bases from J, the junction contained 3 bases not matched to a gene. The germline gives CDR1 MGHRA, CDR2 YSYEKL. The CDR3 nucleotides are TGCGCCAGCAGCCCGGGACTAGCGGGCGACAATGAGCAGTTCTTC. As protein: CASSPGLAGDNEQFF.

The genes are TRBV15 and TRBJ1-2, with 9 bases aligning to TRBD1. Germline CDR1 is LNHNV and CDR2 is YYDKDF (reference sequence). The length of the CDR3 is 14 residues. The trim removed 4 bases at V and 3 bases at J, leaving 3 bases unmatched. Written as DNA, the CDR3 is TGTGCCACCAGCATGACAGGGGGGGACTATGGCTACACCTTC. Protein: CATSMTGGDYGYTF.

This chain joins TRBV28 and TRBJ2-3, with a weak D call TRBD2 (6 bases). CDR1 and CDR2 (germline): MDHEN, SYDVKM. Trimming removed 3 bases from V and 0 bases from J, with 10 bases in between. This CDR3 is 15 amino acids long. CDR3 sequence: CASSFEGGSTDTQYF. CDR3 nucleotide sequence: TGTGCCAGCAGTTTCGAGGGAGGAAGCACAGATACGCAGTATTTT. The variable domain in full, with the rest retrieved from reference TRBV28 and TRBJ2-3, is DVKVTQSSRYLVKRTGEKVFLECVQDMDHENMFWYRQDPGLGLRLIYFSYDVKMKEKGDIPEGYSVSREKKERFSLILESASTNQTSMYLCASSFEGGSTDTQYFGPGTRLTVL.

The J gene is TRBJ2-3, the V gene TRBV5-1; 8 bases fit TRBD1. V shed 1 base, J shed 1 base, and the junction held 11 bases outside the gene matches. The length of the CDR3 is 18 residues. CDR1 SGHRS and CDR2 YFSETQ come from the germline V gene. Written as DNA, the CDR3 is TGCGCCAGCAGCTTGTCCGCAGGGGGCTCCTCACGCACAGATACGCAGTATTTT. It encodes CASSLSAGGSSRTDTQYF. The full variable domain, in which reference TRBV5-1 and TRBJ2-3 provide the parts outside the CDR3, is KAGVTQTPRYLIKTRGQQVTLSCSPISGHRSVSWYQQTPGQGLQFLFEYFSETQRNKGNFPGRFSGRQFSNSRSEMNVSTLELGDSALYLCASSLSAGGSSRTDTQYFGPGTRLTVL.

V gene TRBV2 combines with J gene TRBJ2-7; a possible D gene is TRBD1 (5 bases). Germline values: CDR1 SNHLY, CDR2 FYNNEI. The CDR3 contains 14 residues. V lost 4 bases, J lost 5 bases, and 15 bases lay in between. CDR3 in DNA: TGTGCCAGCAGTGTGTCCAGGGTGAGAGACGAGCAGTACTTC. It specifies CASSVSRVRDEQYF.

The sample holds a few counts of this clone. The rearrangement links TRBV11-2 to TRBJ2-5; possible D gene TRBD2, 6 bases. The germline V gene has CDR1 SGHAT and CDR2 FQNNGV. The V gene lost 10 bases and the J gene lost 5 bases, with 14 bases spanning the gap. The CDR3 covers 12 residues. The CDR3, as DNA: TGTGCCATCGGGACTTCCTCGGAGACCCAGTACTTC. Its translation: CAIGTSSETQYF.

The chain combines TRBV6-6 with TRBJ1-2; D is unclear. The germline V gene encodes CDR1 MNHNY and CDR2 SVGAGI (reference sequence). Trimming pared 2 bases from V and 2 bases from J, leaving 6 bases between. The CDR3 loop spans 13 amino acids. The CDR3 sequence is CASSYNLNYGYTF. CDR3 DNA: TGTGCCAGCAGTTACAACCTAAACTATGGCTACACCTTC.

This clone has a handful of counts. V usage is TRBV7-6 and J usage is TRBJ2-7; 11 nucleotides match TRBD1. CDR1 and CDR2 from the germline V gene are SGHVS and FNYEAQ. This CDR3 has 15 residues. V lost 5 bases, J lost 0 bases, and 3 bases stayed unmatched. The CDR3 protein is CASSPGTGGSYEQYF. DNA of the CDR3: TGTGCCAGCAGCCCCGGGACAGGGGGCTCCTACGAGCAGTACTTC.

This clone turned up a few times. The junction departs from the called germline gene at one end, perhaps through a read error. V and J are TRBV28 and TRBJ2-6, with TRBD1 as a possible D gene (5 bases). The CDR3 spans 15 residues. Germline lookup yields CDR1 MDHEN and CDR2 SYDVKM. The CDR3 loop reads CASSPALSGANGLTF. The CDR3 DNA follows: TGTGCCAGCAGCCCCGCTCTTTCTGGGGCCAACGGCCTGACTTTC.

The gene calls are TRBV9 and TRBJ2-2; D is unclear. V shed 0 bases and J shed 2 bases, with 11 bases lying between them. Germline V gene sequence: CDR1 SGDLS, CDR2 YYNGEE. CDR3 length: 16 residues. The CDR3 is CASSVDPQVNTGELFF. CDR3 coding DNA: TGTGCCAGCAGCGTAGATCCCCAGGTAAACACCGGGGAGCTGTTTTTT.

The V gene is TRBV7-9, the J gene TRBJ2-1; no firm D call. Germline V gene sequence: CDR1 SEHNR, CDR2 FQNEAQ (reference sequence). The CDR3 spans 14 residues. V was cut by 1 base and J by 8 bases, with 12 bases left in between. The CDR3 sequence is CASSLVSQVDEQFF. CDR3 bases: TGTGCCAGCAGCTTAGTTAGTCAGGTGGATGAGCAGTTCTTC.

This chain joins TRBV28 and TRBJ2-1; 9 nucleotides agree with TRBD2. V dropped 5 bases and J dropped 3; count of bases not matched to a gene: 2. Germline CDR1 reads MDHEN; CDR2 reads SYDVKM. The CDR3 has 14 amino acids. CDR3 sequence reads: CASSVAGDYNEQFF. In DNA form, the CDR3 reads TGTGCCAGCAGTGTAGCGGGAGACTACAATGAGCAGTTCTTC.

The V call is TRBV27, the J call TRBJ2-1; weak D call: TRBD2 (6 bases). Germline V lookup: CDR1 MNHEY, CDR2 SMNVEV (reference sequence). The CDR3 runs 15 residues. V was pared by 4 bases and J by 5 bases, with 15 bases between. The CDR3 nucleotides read TGTGCCAGCAGTTGGGCGGGGCAGGTAGACAATGAGCAGTTCTTC. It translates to CASSWAGQVDNEQFF.

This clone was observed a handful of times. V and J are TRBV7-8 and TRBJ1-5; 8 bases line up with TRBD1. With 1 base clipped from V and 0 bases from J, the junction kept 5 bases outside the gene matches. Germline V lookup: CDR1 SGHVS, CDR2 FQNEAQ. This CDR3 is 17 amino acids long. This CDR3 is CASSLDDRGYSNQPQHF. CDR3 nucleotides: TGTGCCAGCAGCTTAGACGACAGGGGCTATAGCAATCAGCCCCAGCATTTT. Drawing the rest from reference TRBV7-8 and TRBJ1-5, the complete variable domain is GAGVSQSPRYKVAKRGQDVALRCDPISGHVSLFWYQQALGQGPEFLTYFQNEAQLDKSGLPSDRFFAERPEGSVSTLKIQRTQQEDSAVYLCASSLDDRGYSNQPQHFGDGTRLSIL.

The chain's CDR3 is CASSLPAEAIQYF. The CDR3 coding sequence is TGTGCCAGCAGCTTACCGGCGGAAGCCATTCAGTACTTC. The rearrangement joins TRBV7-2 to TRBJ2-4, with unresolved D. Trimming removed 2 bases at V and 9 bases at J, with 11 bases between. The CDR3 spans 13 residues. The V gene's germline CDR1 is SGHTA and CDR2 FQGNSA.